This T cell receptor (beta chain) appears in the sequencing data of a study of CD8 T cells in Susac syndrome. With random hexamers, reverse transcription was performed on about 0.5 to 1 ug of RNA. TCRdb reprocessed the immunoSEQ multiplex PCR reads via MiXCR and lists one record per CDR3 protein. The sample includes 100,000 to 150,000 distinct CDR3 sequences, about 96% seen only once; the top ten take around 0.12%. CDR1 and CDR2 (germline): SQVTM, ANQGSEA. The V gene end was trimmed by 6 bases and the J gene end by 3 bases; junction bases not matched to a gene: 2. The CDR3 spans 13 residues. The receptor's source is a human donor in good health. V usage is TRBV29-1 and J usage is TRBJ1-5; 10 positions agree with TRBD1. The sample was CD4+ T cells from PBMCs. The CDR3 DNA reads TGCAGCGTCAGACAGGGGGCCAATCAGCCCCAGCATTTT. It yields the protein CSVRQGANQPQHF.